The clone carrying this TCR beta chain has just a few counts. Its cognate antigen is unknown. The template for TCR beta VDJ and CDR3 sequence profiling was genomic DNA. TCRdb ran MiXCR on the reads and lists one entry per CDR3 protein. The sample includes 160,000 or so distinct CDR3 sequences, roughly 43% of them seen just once. This CDR3 region has 16 residues. Germline CDR1 is LNHNV and CDR2 is YYDKDF (reference sequence). Trimming took 3 bases from V and 4 from J, leaving 19 bases between them. This sample is drawn from a study of CD8+CD57+ T cells in acquired aplastic anemia. About the research overall: Sorted CD4+ and CD8+ cells yielded DNA averaging approximately 3 ug.

General observations from the study: Researchers report that about 29 CD8+ CDR3 sequences appeared in both patients and controls.

Individuals selected for sequencing had exhibited CD8+CD57+ cell expansion on flow cytometry. This clonotype was sampled from a human donor with aplastic anemia. The sequencing input was sorted CD4+, CD8+, or CD8+CD57+ T cells (not recorded which) from PBMCs. The gene calls are TRBV15 and TRBJ2-7; D is possibly TRBD1 (5 bases). DNA of the CDR3: TGTGCCACCAGCAGCGGAATGGCAGGGAAAGGATACGAGCAGTACTTC. Protein sequence: CATSSGMAGKGYEQYF. Variable domain in full (rest from reference TRBV15 and TRBJ2-7): DAMVIQNPRYQVTQFGKPVTLSCSQTLNHNVMYWYQQKSSQAPKLLFHYYDKDFNNEADTPDNFQSRRPNTSFCFLDIRSPGLGDTAMYLCATSSGMAGKGYEQYFGPGTRLTVT.